Listed below are T cell receptor beta chains from one sample, sequenced in a study of blood T cell repertoires in COVID-19. The assay was immunoSEQ multiplex PCR, and TCRdb's table has in-frame clones only and misses some. The data hold some 250,000 clones, with under 90% observed a single time. Sequences were obtained from peripheral blood. The receptor set was obtained from a woman aged 55-75 years with active or convalescent COVID-19. CDR3s include the opening cysteine and the closing phenylalanine or tryptophan. Fields, in order: J gene, D gene, V gene, clone size, CDR3 protein, CDR3 DNA. A D gene is named only where the DNA matches it firmly. Clone size, where shown, is once, few, many, or a class for clones that have expanded.

j_gene: TRBJ1-1; d_gene: TRBD1; v_gene: TRBV15; abundance: .; CDR3aa: CATSLLPTGGDTEAFF; CDR3nt: TGTGCCACCAGCCTCCTCCCCACAGGGGGGGACACTGAAGCTTTCTTT
j_gene: TRBJ1-5; d_gene: .; v_gene: TRBV27; abundance: .; CDR3aa: CASSLRGSDSNQPQHF; CDR3nt: TGTGCCAGCAGTTTACGAGGTTCCGATAGCAATCAGCCCCAGCATTTT
j_gene: TRBJ1-1; d_gene: .; v_gene: TRBV3-1/TRBV3-2; abundance: once; CDR3aa: CASSQVSVNTEAFF; CDR3nt: TGTGCCAGCAGCCAAGTTTCTGTGAACACTGAAGCTTTCTTT
j_gene: TRBJ1-1; d_gene: .; v_gene: TRBV7-2; abundance: .; CDR3aa: CASSLRDNAEAFF; CDR3nt: TGTGCCAGCAGCCTGAGGGACAACGCTGAAGCTTTCTTT
j_gene: TRBJ1-1; d_gene: .; v_gene: TRBV18; abundance: .; CDR3aa: CASSQQGWGTEAFF; CDR3nt: TGTGCCAGCTCTCAGCAGGGGTGGGGCACTGAAGCTTTCTTT
j_gene: TRBJ2-1; d_gene: TRBD1; v_gene: TRBV19; abundance: .; CDR3aa: CATCEGTGGFGNEQFF; CDR3nt: TGTGCCACTTGCGAGGGGACAGGGGGGTTTGGGAATGAGCAGTTCTTC
j_gene: TRBJ1-2; d_gene: TRBD1; v_gene: TRBV19; abundance: .; CDR3aa: CASSTRGQGDGYTF; CDR3nt: TGTGCCAGTAGTACCAGGGGACAGGGGGATGGCTACACCTTC
j_gene: TRBJ1-2; d_gene: TRBD1; v_gene: TRBV7-9; abundance: .; CDR3aa: CASSLEVAGGNGYTF; CDR3nt: TGTGCCAGCAGCTTAGAAGTGGCAGGGGGGAATGGCTACACCTTC
j_gene: TRBJ1-2; d_gene: .; v_gene: TRBV12-5; abundance: .; CDR3aa: CASGLLRNYGYTF; CDR3nt: TGTGCTAGTGGTTTGCTGCGGAACTATGGCTACACCTTC
j_gene: TRBJ2-1; d_gene: TRBD1; v_gene: TRBV18; abundance: .; CDR3aa: CASSPLDREHEQFF; CDR3nt: TGTGCCAGCTCACCTCTGGACAGGGAGCATGAGCAGTTCTTC
j_gene: TRBJ1-6; d_gene: TRBD1; v_gene: TRBV5-6; abundance: .; CDR3aa: CASSTTGTGKPPLHF; CDR3nt: TGTGCCAGCAGCACTACCGGGACAGGGAAACCACCCCTCCACTTT
j_gene: TRBJ2-1; d_gene: TRBD2; v_gene: TRBV5-1; abundance: .; CDR3aa: CASSLGLQRGGNEQFF; CDR3nt: TGCGCCAGCAGCTTGGGATTACAGCGGGGGGGCAATGAGCAGTTCTTC
j_gene: TRBJ1-4; d_gene: TRBD1; v_gene: TRBV19; abundance: .; CDR3aa: CASRRTGINEKLFF; CDR3nt: TGTGCCAGTAGAAGGACAGGGATAAATGAAAAACTGTTTTTT
j_gene: TRBJ2-2; d_gene: TRBD2; v_gene: TRBV29-1; abundance: .; CDR3aa: CSYERGGRSGELFF; CDR3nt: TGCAGCTACGAGCGGGGGGGCCGGTCCGGGGAGCTGTTTTTT
j_gene: TRBJ1-1; d_gene: .; v_gene: TRBV19; abundance: .; CDR3aa: CASTMGLMNTEAFF; CDR3nt: TGTGCCAGTACCATGGGCCTCATGAACACTGAAGCTTTCTTT
j_gene: TRBJ2-7; d_gene: .; v_gene: TRBV6-5; abundance: .; CDR3aa: CASSYLHEQYF; CDR3nt: TGTGCCAGCAGTTACCTCCACGAGCAGTACTTC